These 17 T cell receptor beta chains were sequenced from one sample in a study of OX40 agonist ivuxolimab in advanced cancers. Clones were read by immunoSEQ multiplex PCR, and TCRdb kept only the in-frame ones, dropping some. The sample shows approximately 71,000 clones, 84% of them seen only once. Material: CD4+ or CD8+ T cells sorted from blood, obtained in a trial of the OX40 agonist ivuxolimab. All receptors derive from an adult with an advanced solid tumor such as melanoma, head and neck, liver or kidney cancer.

The CDR3 protein is CASSYLEGPYEQYF. The CDR3 DNA follows: TGTGCCAGCAGTTACCTGGAGGGACCCTACGAGCAGTACTTC. V is TRBV27 and J is TRBJ2-7; D is perhaps TRBD2 (6 bases). The germline V and J ends were trimmed by 4 bases and 2 bases, with 12 bases remaining between them. The CDR3 consists of 14 residues. Germline CDR1 is MNHEY and CDR2 is SMNVEV (reference sequence).

The rearrangement joins TRBV5-4 to TRBJ2-2, with a possible D match to TRBD1 (7 bases). The CDR3 spans 15 residues. V gave up 3 bases and J gave up 4 bases, with 13 bases separating them. Germline loops: CDR1 SGHNT, CDR2 YYREEE (reference sequence). Here the CDR3 DNA reads TGTGCCAGCAGCTCCGGGACAGCGGGCACCGGGGAGCTGTTTTTT. Amino acid sequence: CASSSGTAGTGELFF. Drawing the rest from reference TRBV5-4 and TRBJ2-2, the complete variable domain is ETGVTQSPTHLIKTRGQQVTLRCSSQSGHNTVSWYQQALGQGPQFIFQYYREEENGRGNFPPRFSGLQFPNYSSELNVNALELDDSALYLCASSSGTAGTGELFFGEGSRLTVL.

The chain's CDR3 is CASSLRQGVSYEQYF. The CDR3, as DNA: TGTGCCAGCAGCTTAAGGCAGGGGGTTTCCTACGAGCAGTACTTC. The chain joins TRBV7-2 to TRBJ2-7; the match to TRBD1 covers 7 bases. The CDR3 consists of 15 residues. Germline lookup yields CDR1 SGHTA and CDR2 FQGNSA. The ends lost 2 bases at V and 1 base at J; junction bases unmatched: 5.

This clone was seen once. The chain recombines TRBV7-8 with TRBJ2-4; no firm D call. The CDR3 has 15 amino acids. Between the trimmed V and J ends, which lost 5 bases and 7 bases, there was a span of 18 bases. CDR1 and CDR2 from the germline V gene are SGHVS and FQNEAQ. CDR3: CASSKNPGLENIQYF. The CDR3 DNA follows: TGTGCCAGCAGCAAAAACCCGGGTCTTGAGAACATTCAGTACTTC.

V and J are TRBV19 and TRBJ1-5; D remains unclear. The CDR3 has 14 amino acids. Between the trimmed V and J ends, which lost 3 bases and 3 bases, there was a span of 9 bases. Germline loops: CDR1 LNHDA, CDR2 SQIVND (reference sequence). DNA of the CDR3: TGTGCCAGTAGTATCGGCCTTGACAATCAGCCCCAGCATTTT. It translates to CASSIGLDNQPQHF.

V is TRBV7-6 and J is TRBJ1-4; 8 bases align to TRBD1. Germline V gene lookup returns CDR1 SGHVS and CDR2 FNYEAQ. V trimming: 5 bases; J trimming: 8 bases; junction bases outside the gene matches: 7. The CDR3 consists of 14 residues. The CDR3 sequence: CASSIGQGREKLFF. In nucleotides, the CDR3 is TGTGCCAGCAGCATCGGACAGGGTAGGGAAAAACTGTTTTTT.

The rearrangement uses TRBV28 and TRBJ2-2, with a possible D match to TRBD1 (6 bases). The germline gives CDR1 MDHEN, CDR2 SYDVKM. The CDR3 extends over 15 amino acids. V was trimmed by 2 bases and J by 3 bases, leaving 10 bases between them. CDR3 residues: CASSLVNRDTGELFF. CDR3 bases: TGTGCCAGCAGTTTAGTTAACAGGGACACCGGGGAGCTGTTTTTT.

This clone was seen only a few times. The chain joins TRBV6-5 to TRBJ1-5; D gene unclear. Germline CDR1 is MNHEY and CDR2 is SVGAGI. The length of the CDR3 is 13 residues. Trimming removed 6 bases from V and 4 bases from J, with 10 bases in between. DNA for the CDR3: TGTGCCAGCAGCTTCGGCCCTAATCAGCCCCAGCATTTT. This gives the protein CASSFGPNQPQHF.

The genes are TRBV11-2 and TRBJ2-1; D may be TRBD2 (5 bases). Germline loops: CDR1 SGHAT, CDR2 FQNNGV. The CDR3 covers 15 residues. V shed 6 bases and J shed 4 bases, with 16 bases lying between them. The CDR3: CASSLRSDFYNEQFF. CDR3 DNA: TGTGCCAGCAGTCTCAGGTCGGACTTTTACAATGAGCAGTTCTTC.

The CDR3 DNA sequence: TGTGCCAGCAGTTACGAAGGGAACACTGAAGCTTTCTTT. Its protein is CASSYEGNTEAFF. The V call is TRBV6-6, the J call TRBJ1-1, with unresolved D. Trimming stripped 2 bases from V and 1 base from J, with 5 bases between. Germline CDR1 is MNHNY and CDR2 is SVGAGI (reference sequence). The CDR3 totals 13 residues.

The chain is built from TRBV7-7 and TRBJ2-7; 10 positions match TRBD2. This CDR3 spans 15 amino acids. Germline lookup yields CDR1 SSHAT and CDR2 FNYEAQ (reference sequence). The V segment lost 1 base and the J segment 7 bases; nucleotides outside the gene matches: 7. The CDR3 DNA sequence: TGTGCCAGCAGCTTAGATCCTAGCGGGAGAGGGGAGCAGTACTTC. Its protein is CASSLDPSGRGEQYF.

The V gene is TRBV1, the J gene TRBJ2-3; no DNA check was done on the table's D call, TRBD2. TRBV1 is listed as a pseudogene. There are 18 residues in the CDR3. CDR3 DNA sequence: TGCACCAGCAGCCACGGGACTAGCGGGGGCCCTAGCACAGATACGCAGTATTTT. Translated: CTSSHGTSGGPSTDTQYF.

The V call is TRBV6-6, the J call TRBJ2-3; TRBD2 might be the D (6 bases). Germline loops: CDR1 MNHNY, CDR2 SVGAGI (reference sequence). Trimming shortened V by 5 bases and J by 3 bases, and 18 bases separated the two germline ends. CDR3 length: 16 amino acids. The CDR3 sequence: CASSPLRLAYTDTQYF. The CDR3 coding sequence is TGTGCCAGCAGTCCCCTCCGGCTAGCGTATACAGATACGCAGTATTTT.

V usage is TRBV27 and J usage is TRBJ1-1, with no clear D. V gave up 6 bases and J gave up 1 base, with 12 bases separating them. The CDR3 length is 14 residues. Germline assignment: CDR1 MNHEY and CDR2 SMNVEV (reference sequence). CDR3 loop: CASRPRGWNTEAFF. CDR3 DNA sequence: TGTGCCAGCAGGCCACGGGGTTGGAACACTGAAGCTTTCTTT.

V is TRBV4-1 and J is TRBJ2-7; 7 bases fit TRBD2. The CDR3 covers 15 residues. V lost 3 bases, J lost 9 bases, and 14 bases stayed unmatched. Per germline, CDR1 MGHRA and CDR2 YSYEKL. CDR3: CASSQPGEGSHGQYF. The DNA of the CDR3 is TGCGCCAGCAGCCAGCCGGGGGAGGGTAGCCACGGGCAGTACTTC.

The chain has TRBV5-6 and TRBJ2-5, with TRBD2 matching over 13 bases. With V trimmed by 4 bases and J by 2 bases, 8 bases remained unmatched. There are 17 residues in the CDR3. Germline V gene lookup returns CDR1 SGHDT and CDR2 YYEEEE. The CDR3 bases are TGTGCCAGCAGCCCCCCCGGGACTAGCGGGATGCAAGAGACCCAGTACTTC. Encoded protein: CASSPPGTSGMQETQYF.

This rearrangement joins TRBV6-1 to TRBJ2-1; 10 bases map to TRBD2. Germline trimming cut 1 base from V and 10 bases from J; bases unmatched to any gene: 13. Germline CDR1 reads MNHNS; CDR2 reads SASEGT. CDR3 length: 17 residues. This chain's CDR3 is CASSEVRVAGGLGEQFF. DNA of the CDR3: TGTGCCAGCAGTGAAGTTAGAGTAGCGGGAGGCTTAGGAGAGCAGTTCTTC.